What follows describes a single T cell receptor (beta chain). In germline, CDR1 is MDHEN, CDR2 SYDVKM. V lost 6 bases and J lost 3, with 15 bases in between. CDR3 size: 14 residues. This record comes from a study of cytomegalovirus exposure and HLA in healthy donors. In the PCR, 60 Vbeta and 13 Jbeta primers were used. Only in-frame clones appear in the TCRdb table, and some are missing; sequencing was by immunoSEQ multiplex PCR. The table records 180,000 or so clones, around 78% of them present only once. The chain links TRBV28 to TRBJ2-7, with D possibly being TRBD1 (6 bases). The receptor was derived from a man aged 18 to 29 in good health and CMV-seronegative. Input material: PBMCs. The CDR3 DNA is TGTGCCAGCAGACAGGGATTGATTCTCTACGAGCAGTACTTC. Translating gives CASRQGLILYEQYF.